One and the same sample provided the 22 T cell receptor beta chains below, sequenced in a study of T cell repertoires in cytomegalovirus infection. Each CDR3 protein is one row after TCRdb ran MiXCR on the reads. The top ten clones hold more than 13% of a sample with some 920,000 distinct CDR3 sequences, 31% of them seen once. These TCRs' antigens remain unknown. The starting material was cultured CD8+ T cells from PBMCs, obtained from culture after CMV antigen stimulation. The receptors shown here come from a human donor in good health (CMV status not recorded). Some clones in this sample may be carry-over from other donors' samples.

This clonotype occurred a few times. The genes are TRBV19 and TRBJ1-2; D is perhaps TRBD1 (5 bases). Germline values: CDR1 LNHDA, CDR2 SQIVND (reference sequence). The CDR3 consists of 16 residues. The V and J ends lost 8 bases and 7 bases respectively, with 26 bases between them. The CDR3 sequence is CASHLVGRGSQSGYTF. The CDR3 DNA follows: TGTGCCAGTCACCTGGTTGGAAGGGGAAGCCAAAGTGGCTACACCTTC.

In this sample, this clonotype turned up a few times. V gene TRBV7-6 combines with J gene TRBJ2-3, with 13 bases lining up with TRBD2. Unmatched junction bases numbered 6, after V lost 4 bases and J lost 5 bases. The CDR3 is made up of 16 amino acids. Germline lookup yields CDR1 SGHVS and CDR2 FNYEAQ. This CDR3 is CASSSTSGGELDTQYF. For the CDR3, the DNA is TGTGCCAGCAGCTCTACTAGCGGGGGGGAGCTAGATACGCAGTATTTT. Full variable domain (rest looked up from reference TRBV7-6 and TRBJ2-3): GAGVSQSPRYKVTKRGQDVALRCDPISGHVSLYWYRQALGQGPEFLTYFNYEAQQDKSGLPNDRFSAERPEGSISTLTIQRTEQRDSAMYRCASSSTSGGELDTQYFGPGTRLTVL.

There are a few counts of this clonotype. V is TRBV6-5 and J is TRBJ2-3, with D uncertain. The CDR3 is made up of 15 amino acids. Trimming left V 2 bases short and J 0 bases short, with 9 bases between. From germline, CDR1 is MNHEY and CDR2 SVGAGI. The CDR3 coding sequence is TGTGCCAGCAGTTACAAGGAGTCTAGCACAGATACGCAGTATTTT. This translates into CASSYKESSTDTQYF.

This sequence joins TRBV6-1 and TRBJ1-5; a weak D match, TRBD1 (5 bases). V lost 1 base, J lost 4 bases, and 11 bases lay in between. CDR3 length: 15 amino acids. CDR1 and CDR2 (germline): MNHNS, SASEGT. CDR3 DNA: TGTGCCAGCAGTGAAGAAGTGGCAGGGAATCAGCCCCAGCATTTT. Its protein is CASSEEVAGNQPQHF.

In its sample, this clonotype was seen once. This rearrangement joins TRBV10-3 to TRBJ1-1; tentatively, D is TRBD1 (5 bases). This CDR3 is 15 amino acids long. Germline CDR1 and CDR2: ENHRY and SYGVKD. V lost 4 bases and J 3 bases, leaving 15 bases between the germline ends. This CDR3 reads CAISGNRMRDTEAFF. The CDR3 coding sequence is TGTGCCATCAGTGGGAACAGGATGAGAGACACTGAAGCTTTCTTT.

The chain couples TRBV12-3 or TRBV12-4 to TRBJ1-4; the D gene is possibly TRBD1 (5 bases). V dropped 1 base and J dropped 8 bases, with 8 bases sitting between them. This CDR3 is built from 13 residues. For the CDR3, the DNA is TGTGCCAGCAGTTTAGGAGGGGCAGAAAAACTGTTTTTT. It specifies CASSLGGAEKLFF.

The CDR3 region is CASSQDLLERSNQPQHF. The CDR3 region has the DNA TGCGCCAGCAGCCAAGATCTCTTGGAGAGGAGCAATCAGCCCCAGCATTTT. The chain recombines TRBV4-1 with TRBJ1-5; D unresolved. The CDR3 covers 17 residues. Per germline, CDR1 MGHRA and CDR2 YSYEKL. Trimming removed 0 bases at V and 1 base at J, with 13 bases between.

This rearrangement joins TRBV6-5 to TRBJ1-1; possible D gene TRBD1, 6 bases. Trimming left V 2 bases short and J 3 bases short, with 10 bases between. The CDR3 totals 14 residues. Per the germline V gene, CDR1 is MNHEY and CDR2 is SVGAGI. For the CDR3, the DNA is TGTGCCAGCAGTTACGGGGGACAACACACTGAAGCTTTCTTT. This sequence encodes CASSYGGQHTEAFF.

CDR3 bases: TGTGCCAGCACGGAGGGGGACAATGAGCAGTTCTTC. It is translated as CASTEGDNEQFF. The chain carries TRBV7-6 and TRBJ2-1; D possibly uses TRBD1 or TRBD2 (6 bases each). The germline V gene encodes CDR1 SGHVS and CDR2 FNYEAQ. Trimming pared 7 bases from V and 5 bases from J, leaving 9 bases between. The CDR3 contains 12 residues.

The chain combines TRBV6-5 with TRBJ1-2; D is possibly TRBD1 (5 bases). Germline CDR1 reads MNHEY; CDR2 reads SVGAGI. The CDR3 has 12 residues. V shed 11 bases and J shed 4 bases, with 14 bases lying between them. The chain's CDR3 is CASRDVSYGYTF. CDR3 bases: TGTGCCTCGAGGGACGTAAGCTATGGCTACACCTTC.

The genes are TRBV27 and TRBJ1-3, with D unresolved. From germline, CDR1 is MNHEY and CDR2 SMNVEV (reference sequence). The CDR3 spans 14 residues. Trimming removed 3 bases from V and 2 bases from J, with 8 bases in between. The CDR3 DNA is TGTGCCAGCAGTTTCGGGGTCCCTGGAAACACCATATATTTT. Translating it yields CASSFGVPGNTIYF.

The rearrangement joins TRBV27 to TRBJ2-2; 7 bases agree with TRBD1. The CDR3 runs 15 residues. V trimming: 2 bases; J trimming: 3 bases; junction bases outside the gene matches: 3. Germline lookup yields CDR1 MNHEY and CDR2 SMNVEV (reference sequence). CDR3 amino acids: CASSLRTGDTGELFF. In DNA, the CDR3 is TGTGCCAGCAGTTTACGTACAGGGGACACCGGGGAGCTGTTTTTT.

The rearrangement uses TRBV28 and TRBJ1-1; 8 bases map to TRBD1. CDR1 and CDR2 from the germline V gene are MDHEN and SYDVKM. J lost 4 bases, V lost 5 bases, and 9 bases had no gene match. CDR3 length: 15 amino acids. In DNA form, the CDR3 reads TGTGCCAGCAGTCCAGACAGGGGATGGGGCACTGAAGCTTTCTTT. Its translation is CASSPDRGWGTEAFF. The full variable domain, completed using reference TRBV28 and TRBJ1-1, is DVKVTQSSRYLVKRTGEKVFLECVQDMDHENMFWYRQDPGLGLRLIYFSYDVKMKEKGDIPEGYSVSREKKERFSLILESASTNQTSMYLCASSPDRGWGTEAFFGQGTRLTVV.

The rearrangement links TRBV27 to TRBJ2-3; 13 bases map to TRBD2. This CDR3 has 19 residues. The V gene's germline CDR1 is MNHEY and CDR2 SMNVEV (reference sequence). J gave up 1 base and V 2 bases, and 9 bases lay outside the gene matches. The CDR3: CASSLTLAGGPFGTDTQYF. The DNA for the CDR3 is TGTGCCAGCAGTTTAACACTAGCGGGGGGGCCTTTTGGCACAGATACGCAGTATTTT.

V and J are TRBV20-1 and TRBJ2-7, with D perhaps matching TRBD2 (6 bases). CDR3 length: 16 amino acids. Germline V lookup: CDR1 DFQATT, CDR2 SNEGSKA (reference sequence). V lost 0 bases, J lost 2 bases, and 17 bases lay in between. This chain's CDR3 is CSARDPTGVQTYEQYV. The CDR3 nucleotides read TGCAGTGCTAGAGACCCCACGGGGGTACAGACCTACGAGCAGTACGTC.

This clonotype was counted ten times or more. CDR3 loop: CASSLRTSGGWGTDTQYF. The CDR3 nucleotides are TGTGCCAGCAGCTTAAGGACTAGCGGGGGGTGGGGCACAGATACGCAGTATTTT. This chain connects TRBV7-2 to TRBJ2-3; 14 bases fit TRBD2. V gave up 2 bases and J gave up 1 base; unmatched junction bases: 5. The CDR3 spans 18 residues. Germline values: CDR1 SGHTA, CDR2 FQGNSA. The full variable domain, with the rest looked up from reference TRBV7-2 and TRBJ2-3, is GAGVSQSPSNKVTEKGKDVELRCDPISGHTALYWYRQSLGQGLEFLIYFQGNSAPDKSGLPSDRFSAERTGGSVSTLTIQRTQQEDSAVYLCASSLRTSGGWGTDTQYFGPGTRLTVL.

The chain is built from TRBV7-9 and TRBJ2-5; no definite D call. Trimming left V 4 bases short and J 4 bases short, with 10 bases between. This CDR3 is 13 amino acids long. CDR1 is SEHNR, CDR2 FQNEAQ, per germline (reference sequence). This CDR3 reads CASSWTEPETQYF. The CDR3, as DNA: TGTGCCAGCAGCTGGACCGAACCAGAGACCCAGTACTTC.

This clonotype occurred a few times. The chain couples TRBV7-3 to TRBJ1-1, with a tentative D call TRBD1 (5 bases). The ends were cut back, 5 bases at V and 2 bases at J, with 21 bases in the middle. CDR1 and CDR2 (germline): SGHTA, FQGTGA. CDR3 length: 17 residues. CDR3: CASSQPGHQVPNTEAFF. The CDR3 DNA follows: TGTGCCAGCAGCCAACCAGGGCATCAGGTCCCAAACACTGAAGCTTTCTTT.

V usage is TRBV10-3 and J usage is TRBJ2-1; D not certain. Looked up from germline, CDR1 is ENHRY and CDR2 is SYGVKD. The CDR3 sequence is 13 residues long. The germline V and J ends were trimmed by 7 bases and 5 bases, with 12 bases remaining between them. The CDR3 sequence: CAITERPNNEQFF. The CDR3 nucleotides are TGTGCCATCACCGAGAGGCCCAACAATGAGCAGTTCTTC.

This clonotype was observed a few times. This chain connects TRBV10-3 to TRBJ2-2, with 8 bases that match TRBD2. CDR1 is ENHRY and CDR2 is SYGVKD in the germline V gene. The V and J ends lost 8 bases and 7 bases, in that order; junction bases with no gene match: 12. CDR3 length: 15 residues. The CDR3 nucleotides read TGTGCCATCTACATCGCTAGCGGGCGTGGCGGGGAGCTGTTTTTT. Protein sequence: CAIYIASGRGGELFF.

This clonotype was seen more than once but under ten times. The CDR3 loop reads CASSLLGQQRDTGELFF. The DNA for the CDR3 is TGTGCCAGCAGCTTACTCGGACAGCAAAGAGACACCGGGGAGCTGTTTTTT. The chain joins TRBV7-6 to TRBJ2-2; TRBD1 is a possible D gene (6 bases). The CDR3 is 17 amino acids. Germline V gene data show CDR1 as SGHVS and CDR2 as FNYEAQ. Trimming took off 2 bases at V and 3 bases at J, with 16 bases between the two ends.

The chain carries TRBV27 and TRBJ2-1, with 8 bases identical to TRBD1. The CDR3 contains 15 residues. J gave up 6 bases and V 4 bases, and 8 bases lay outside the gene matches. Per germline, CDR1 MNHEY and CDR2 SMNVEV (reference sequence). The CDR3 is CASSSYRTGSNEQFF. CDR3 in DNA: TGTGCCAGCAGTTCATACCGGACAGGGAGCAATGAGCAGTTCTTC.